The 4 T cell receptor beta chains in this list originate from one sample, sequenced in a study of control samples from healthy donors and cancer patients. Produced via immunoSEQ multiplex PCR; TCRdb's table is partial and in-frame only. The profile shows about 140,000 clones, 80% to 95% of them singletons. Sample: blood. The origin of the receptors is a man aged 30 to 45 in good health.

The chain joins TRBV28 to TRBJ1-1; 9 nucleotides line up with TRBD1. CDR1 is MDHEN, CDR2 SYDVKM, per germline. The CDR3 runs 17 residues. The V and J ends lost 6 bases and 0 bases, in that order; junction bases with no gene match: 11. The CDR3 DNA follows: TGTGCCAGCAGAACAACAGGGGGCAGTTTTATGAACACTGAAGCTTTCTTT. The encoded protein is CASRTTGGSFMNTEAFF. The full variable domain, rest sourced from reference TRBV28 and TRBJ1-1, is DVKVTQSSRYLVKRTGEKVFLECVQDMDHENMFWYRQDPGLGLRLIYFSYDVKMKEKGDIPEGYSVSREKKERFSLILESASTNQTSMYLCASRTTGGSFMNTEAFFGQGTRLTVV.

V gene TRBV4-2 combines with J gene TRBJ1-2; D is possibly TRBD1 (5 bases). This CDR3 has 14 amino acids. The V end lost 0 bases, the J end lost 4 bases, and 9 bases lay between the germline ends. CDR1 LGHNA and CDR2 YNFKEQ come from the germline V gene. CDR3 in DNA: TGTGCCAGCAGCCAAGATGGGGGTACCTATGGCTACACCTTC. Translated, it gives CASSQDGGTYGYTF.

The chain has TRBV2 and TRBJ1-4, with 9 bases that match TRBD1. Unmatched junction bases numbered 8, after V lost 5 bases and J lost 7 bases. The CDR3 has 15 amino acids. CDR1 and CDR2 from the germline V gene are SNHLY and FYNNEI. CDR3 sequence reads: CASSLQGQGIEKLFF. The CDR3 coding sequence is TGTGCCAGCAGTTTACAGGGACAGGGTATTGAAAAACTGTTTTTT.

This clone was detected only once. The CDR3 DNA reads TGTGCCAGCAGCTTACAGGGACGAGACACCGGGGAGCTGTTTTTT. This sequence encodes CASSLQGRDTGELFF. This rearrangement joins TRBV7-2 to TRBJ2-2; D assignment may be TRBD1 or TRBD2 (5 bases each). The germline V and J ends were trimmed by 2 bases and 3 bases, with 10 bases remaining between them. The CDR3 is made up of 15 amino acids. Germline loops: CDR1 SGHTA, CDR2 FQGNSA.